This record looks at one T cell receptor beta chain sequence and its context. This clone has just one count. The clone's antigen remains unknown. No much larger clone is present one base from it, and per-base qualities are unavailable. The data derive from a study of shared T cell receptors in the human thymus (dated by TCRdb to the early 2020s). Notes on the research overall: The study examined how the human thymus generates shared, self-reactive T-cell receptor alpha chains.

Between the V and J ends, shortened by 8 bases and 2 bases respectively, the junction contains 18 bases. The germline V gene provides CDR1 MDHEN and CDR2 SYDVKM. Reading from cysteine to phenylalanine, the CDR3 counts 15 amino acids. The entry retains the CDR3 DNA only, 45 bases that are in frame from base 1. The library relied on the immunoSEQ multiplex PCR assay. TCRdb's version of the immuneACCESS table is confined to in-frame rearrangements and falls short of the full clone set. An unresolved V gene accounts for under half of the shortfall where checked; the remainder is of unknown origin. The sample table shows about 730,000 clones, and roughly 88% are seen once. The ten biggest clones cover 0.0095% to 0.013% of the sample. This sample was also put to use in a study of human thymus T cells. The second paper further reports: The donors were immunologically healthy infants in Finland who had open corrective cardiac surgery for congenital heart defects. Thymus tissue was obtained as surgical resects removed during corrective cardiac surgery. V and J gene segment usage appeared biased in both thymic and peripheral blood repertoires. The related research reported highly overlapping thymic TCR repertoires among unrelated individuals. The study described the TCR alpha and beta repertoires in under ten infant thymus samples and four matching peripheral blood samples. The cohort included six male and a couple of female infants, with donor ages spanning 7 to 244 days. After being mechanically released from the tissue, thymocytes were kept at -70 degrees C in pellets of about 9-32 million cells. Genomic DNA was extracted from frozen cell pellets with a QIAsymphony instrument. The immunoSEQ multiplex PCR assay was used to amplify the TCRB and TCRAD loci from a standardized quantity of quality-controlled genomic DNA. The amplicons spanned the V(D)J region and were long enough to cover the CDR3 and allow V and J genes to be identified. The amplicons were sequenced on an Illumina platform via the commercial immunoSEQ service. Primer bias and sequencing errors were corrected as previously described, and TCRAD and TCRB definitions were based on the IMGT database. The repertoires were analysed using immunoSEQ Analyzer 3.0 and VDJTools for basic statistics, V/J segment usage, diversity estimates, rarefaction and pairwise overlap. Diversity was estimated with Chao1, ChaoE, Efron-Thisted, Shannon and inverse Simpson indices, and also on datasets down-sampled to the smallest sample. Repertoire overlap was determined by strict matching of CDR3 nucleotide sequence, V gene and J gene, and Jaccard-based multidimensional scaling clustering was applied. Thymus samples yielded on average around 800,000 unique TCRB clonotypes, compared with around 91,000 from blood samples.

The chain couples TRBV28 to TRBJ2-5, with TRBD2 tentatively as D gene (5 bases match). Sample: thymocytes. This TCR came from a girl less than two years old with a congenital heart defect. Donor details come from another sample of the same person, matched by shared clones. The nucleotide sequence is TGTGCCAGCCAAAAGAAGGGTCGACTACAAGAGACCCAGTACTTC. The resulting protein is CASQKKGRLQETQYF. With the rest looked up from the reference TRBV28 and TRBJ2-5 genes rather than sequenced, the full variable domain is DVKVTQSSRYLVKRTGEKVFLECVQDMDHENMFWYRQDPGLGLRLIYFSYDVKMKEKGDIPEGYSVSREKKERFSLILESASTNQTSMYLCASQKKGRLQETQYFGPGTRLLVL.